The TCR beta chain under discussion was sequenced for a study of blood T cell repertoires in COVID-19 (dated by TCRdb to about 2020). With regard to the full study: Collaborator samples came from the United States, Italy and Spain and covered acute and convalescent phases of COVID-19. The prospective study material was composed of cDNA or gDNA derived from T cells, B-cell-depleted T cells, or PBMCs. The dataset comprised deeply sampled blood TCRbeta repertoires from subjects exposed to, actively infected with, or recovered from COVID-19. The repertoires were released in a freely available public database intended as a resource for research on the immune response to SARS-CoV-2. Samples were obtained from the ongoing ImmuneRACE study (first 160 participants) and from about 1,300 subjects provided by 6 global collaborators. Sample metadata almost always included a de-identified subject ID, COVID-19 status, age in years and sex. Where available, HLA class I and class II types were taken from metadata supplied by the sample provider and were not determined by assay-based typing. The paper's findings and limits, for the study overall: How much clinical and demographic metadata was included differed by source and by participant, and the metadata was provided uncurated.

The immunoSEQ Assay, a bias-controlled multiplex PCR, was used to amplify TCRbeta CDR3 regions from genomic DNA. The original methods were these. The number of nucleated cells in each sample was estimated by amplification of reference gene primers within the assay. To quantify the absolute abundance of each unique TCRbeta CDR3 rearrangement, sequence reads were collapsed and filtered. For each sample, productive Simpson clonality was calculated as the square root of Simpson's diversity index across productive rearrangements. TCRdb obtained this table from immuneACCESS and retained in-frame rearrangements with V and J assigned. These tables miss some clones; where compared with another copy, unresolved V genes account for less than half of the shortfall, and the remainder is unexplained. Clonal size and the V and J genes are those of that table, whereas D and trimming came from the DNA. The sample data list roughly 200,000 clones, and roughly nine tenths of these were observed just once. The biggest ten clones account for 2% to 2.5% of the sample.

In the case of this clone: This clone's antigen is unknown. Within one base of it there is no much larger clone, and no base qualities were kept.

The CDR1 and CDR2 encoded by the germline V gene (reference sequence) are MNHEY and SMNVEV. The CDR3, cysteine through phenylalanine, is 15 amino acids long. Here the CDR3 DNA is all that survives: 45 bases in frame from base 1. A distance of 12 bases separates the germline ends of V and J, which lose 0 bases and 4 bases respectively. Participants in the prospective study were enrolled through a virtual design, were aged roughly 18 to 90 years, and lived in roughly 24 United States geographic areas. In the prospective study, cohorts were assigned on the basis of participant-reported clinical history obtained from a screening survey and a study questionnaire. In the prospective study, whole blood, serum and a nasopharyngeal or oropharyngeal swab were collected from each participant by mobile phlebotomists. Participants in the prospective study had the option to provide additional blood draws and questionnaires over an approximately 2-month period. Before DNA extraction, prospective study blood samples were shipped either frozen or at room temperature.

The chain uses TRBV27 and TRBJ1-1; D gene: possibly TRBD1, on 5 matching bases. The sequence came from a woman aged 35 to 49 with acute COVID-19. Material: PBMCs or T cells enriched from blood (not recorded which). The DNA sequence follows: TGTGCCAGCAGTTTATCGGCAGGGCCGAGCACTGAAGCTTTCTTT. This yields the protein CASSLSAGPSTEAFF.